Listed here are 20 T cell receptor beta chains from one sample, sequenced in a study of T cells in Graves' hyperthyroidism and ophthalmopathy. Amplified regions were TCR beta CDR3 sequences from RNA transcripts. HTBI primers were employed in a first-round RT-PCR of the TCR CDR3. Via MiXCR, TCRdb re-called the multiplex PCR reads, giving one row per CDR3 protein. The data hold roughly 420,000 distinct CDR3 sequences, with roughly 14% observed a single time. Sequencing was performed on blood. Every receptor here comes from a woman between 18 and 30 years old with Graves' hyperthyroidism.

The rearrangement uses TRBV7-9 and TRBJ2-5, with 7 bases aligning to TRBD2. The V segment lost 5 bases and the J segment 4 bases; nucleotides outside the gene matches: 10. In germline, CDR1 is SEHNR, CDR2 FQNEAQ (reference sequence). This CDR3 comprises 15 residues. CDR3 coding DNA: TGTGCCAGCAGCCCGACTAGCAGGAGGCGAGAGACCCAGTACTTC. Translated, it gives CASSPTSRRRETQYF.

This clonotype was detected many times. The genes are TRBV6-1 and TRBJ1-1; D may be TRBD1 (5 bases). V was cut by 0 bases and J by 1 base, with 12 bases left in between. The CDR3 extends over 16 amino acids. The germline gives CDR1 MNHNS, CDR2 SASEGT. CDR3 loop: CASSEAPGLKNTEAFF. In DNA form, the CDR3 reads TGTGCCAGCAGTGAAGCTCCGGGACTAAAGAACACTGAAGCTTTCTTT.

This clonotype appeared many times. V usage is TRBV10-3 and J usage is TRBJ1-5, with 7 bases identical to TRBD1. The CDR3 has 14 amino acids. Germline values: CDR1 ENHRY, CDR2 SYGVKD. Trimming at V came to 2 bases and at J to 7 bases, leaving 5 bases not matched to a gene. In nucleotides, the CDR3 is TGTGCCATCAGTGAGAGACAGGGAGAACAGCCCCAGCATTTT. It encodes CAISERQGEQPQHF.

This clonotype has at least ten counts. The CDR3 loop reads CASSTGGYEQYF. The CDR3 bases are TGTGCCAGCTCCACGGGAGGCTACGAGCAGTACTTC. The chain employs TRBV2 and TRBJ2-7; TRBD2 matches at 7 bases. The CDR3 is 12 amino acids. The germline V gene has CDR1 SNHLY and CDR2 FYNNEI. Trimming removed 8 bases from V and 3 bases from J; junction bases left unmatched: 4. The variable domain in full, with the rest retrieved from reference TRBV2 and TRBJ2-7, is EPEVTQTPSHQVTQMGQEVILRCVPISNHLYFYWYRQILGQKVEFLVSFYNNEISEKSEIFDDQFSVERPDGSNFTLKIRSTKLEDSAMYFCASSTGGYEQYFGPGTRLTVT.

This clonotype showed up just a few times. The V call is TRBV12-3 or TRBV12-4, the J call TRBJ2-7; TRBD1 agrees at 8 bases. The trim removed 2 bases at V and 5 bases at J, leaving 8 bases unmatched. This CDR3 region has 15 residues. In DNA form, the CDR3 reads TGTGCCAGCAGTTTAAGGCCAGGGGGCGGCCACGAGCAGTACTTC. As protein: CASSLRPGGGHEQYF.

V is TRBV7-8 and J is TRBJ2-7, with 8 bases matching TRBD2. V dropped 1 base and J dropped 7; count of bases not matched to a gene: 9. Germline CDR1 SGHVS, CDR2 FQNEAQ. There are 15 residues in the CDR3. The CDR3 spells CASSLVAGGMGEQYF. CDR3 DNA: TGTGCCAGCAGCTTAGTTGCGGGGGGCATGGGTGAGCAGTACTTC.

The chain recombines TRBV18 with TRBJ1-1; possibly TRBD1 for D (6 bases). The CDR3 runs to 14 residues. CDR1 KGHSH and CDR2 LQKENI come from the germline V gene. V lost 4 bases, J lost 1 base, and 10 bases lay in between. The CDR3 sequence: CASSLKGENTEAFF. DNA of the CDR3: TGTGCCAGCTCACTCAAGGGGGAGAACACTGAAGCTTTCTTT.

This clonotype was observed a few times. This may come from a read error, since a much larger clone is one base off. For the CDR3, the DNA is TGTGCCAGCTCCCTCCCCCTGGGACTACTGCAGTTCTTC. It yields the protein CASSLPLGLLQFF. The rearrangement uses TRBV18 and TRBJ2-1, with 7 bases matching TRBD2. V lost 6 bases, J lost 12 bases, and 11 bases stayed unmatched. This CDR3 has 13 amino acids. Germline assignment: CDR1 KGHSH and CDR2 LQKENI.

The genes are TRBV20-1 and TRBJ2-6; D is possibly TRBD1 (5 bases). The CDR3 contains 18 residues. V lost 1 base and J 4 bases, leaving 20 bases between the germline ends. CDR1 is DFQATT and CDR2 is SNEGSKA in the germline V gene (reference sequence). The CDR3 spells CSARAFGQGSAGANVLTF. DNA of the CDR3: TGCAGTGCTAGAGCCTTCGGACAAGGGTCCGCAGGGGCCAACGTCCTGACTTTC.

V is TRBV18 and J is TRBJ1-2, with 9 bases matching TRBD1. J was trimmed by 3 bases and V by 3 bases; bases with no gene match: 5. CDR3 size: 15 residues. Germline CDR1 is KGHSH and CDR2 is LQKENI. The CDR3 here is CASSPNRGRYYGYTF. CDR3 DNA: TGTGCCAGCTCACCCAACAGGGGGCGATACTATGGCTACACCTTC.

The CDR3 DNA reads as TGCAGTGCTAGCTTCGGACTAGCGGGAGCATCAGCAGATACGCAGTATTTT. Translation: CSASFGLAGASADTQYF. The rearrangement uses TRBV20-1 and TRBJ2-3; TRBD2 agrees at 13 bases. V lost 3 bases to trimming and J lost 4 bases; unmatched junction nucleotides: 10. The CDR3 runs 17 residues. Germline V CDR1 and CDR2: DFQATT, SNEGSKA (reference sequence).

This clonotype was recorded many times. The genes are TRBV6-1 and TRBJ1-2; the match to TRBD1 covers 8 bases. Germline lookup yields CDR1 MNHNS and CDR2 SASEGT. The length of the CDR3 is 13 residues. V trimming: 5 bases; J trimming: 5 bases; junction bases outside the gene matches: 4. The CDR3 coding sequence is TGTGCCAGCAGTCTGACAGGGGCTTATGGCTACACCTTC. This codes for CASSLTGAYGYTF.

The rearrangement uses TRBV11-2 and TRBJ2-7, with 9 nucleotides matching TRBD2. The CDR3 totals 15 residues. V shed 4 bases and J 4 bases; nucleotides not matched to a gene: 8. Germline V gene data show CDR1 as SGHAT and CDR2 as FQNNGV. The CDR3 here is CASSSLGGRGYEQYF. The CDR3 DNA follows: TGTGCCAGCAGCTCCTTGGGCGGGAGGGGTTACGAGCAGTACTTC.

The V call is TRBV20-1, the J call TRBJ2-6, with a possible D match to TRBD1 (6 bases). Trimming shortened V by 1 base and J by 0 bases, and 7 bases separated the two germline ends. The germline CDR1 and CDR2 sequences are DFQATT and SNEGSKA (reference sequence). The CDR3 covers 15 residues. Here the CDR3 DNA reads TGCAGTGCTAGAGTGGGGGCCTCTGGGGCCAACGTCCTGACTTTC. This translates into CSARVGASGANVLTF.

The sample holds one count of this clonotype. The V and J genes are TRBV29-1 and TRBJ1-1, with a possible D match to TRBD1 (5 bases). The CDR3 totals 12 residues. The V gene's germline CDR1 is SQVTM and CDR2 ANQGSEA. V lost 7 bases, J lost 0 bases, and 9 bases lay in between. The CDR3 here is CSAREVNTEAFF. CDR3 coding DNA: TGCAGCGCCAGGGAGGTGAACACTGAAGCTTTCTTT.

This clonotype was detected ten times or more. The chain joins TRBV11-2 to TRBJ2-1; D uncertain. Per germline, CDR1 SGHAT and CDR2 FQNNGV. The CDR3 runs 16 residues. Trimming took off 5 bases at V and 3 bases at J, with 17 bases between the two ends. In DNA, the CDR3 is TGTGCCAGCAGCCATCGGACCCTTGTGAGCTACAATGAGCAGTTCTTC. Its translation: CASSHRTLVSYNEQFF.

The table lists this clonotype with a few counts. This chain links TRBV9 with TRBJ2-5, with D tentatively TRBD1 or TRBD2 (5 bases each). CDR1 and CDR2 (germline): SGDLS, YYNGEE. Deletions cut 0 bases from V and 3 bases from J, with 15 bases between. The CDR3 length is 16 residues. CDR3 sequence: CASSVDLGGGKETQYF. CDR3 sequence (DNA): TGTGCCAGCAGCGTAGACCTCGGTGGGGGTAAAGAGACCCAGTACTTC.

V usage is TRBV19 and J usage is TRBJ1-4, with no clear D. The CDR3 is 14 amino acids. The ends were cut back, 7 bases at V and 4 bases at J, with 13 bases in the middle. Per the germline V gene, CDR1 is LNHDA and CDR2 is SQIVND (reference sequence). The CDR3 DNA sequence: TGTGCCAGTAAGAAGGAGAGGATTAATGAAAAACTGTTTTTT. As protein: CASKKERINEKLFF.

Many counts were recorded for this clonotype. The chain has TRBV29-1 and TRBJ1-1, with a possible D match to TRBD1 (6 bases). Deletions cut 4 bases from V and 4 bases from J, with 16 bases between. The CDR3 is made up of 14 amino acids. Per germline, CDR1 SQVTM and CDR2 ANQGSEA. The CDR3 spells CSVVLPGAGTEAFF. CDR3 nucleotides: TGCAGCGTTGTTCTCCCAGGGGCAGGCACTGAAGCTTTCTTT.

As for this clonotype: Possible read error: a much larger clone is one base away. This chain links TRBV6-2 or TRBV6-3 with TRBJ2-6; weak D call: TRBD1 (6 bases). Germline V gives CDR1 MNHEY, CDR2 SVGEGT. This CDR3 is 15 amino acids long. CDR3 DNA sequence: TGTGCCAGCAGACAGGGCGCCTCTGGGGCCAACGTCCTGGCTTTC. It codes for CASRQGASGANVLAF.